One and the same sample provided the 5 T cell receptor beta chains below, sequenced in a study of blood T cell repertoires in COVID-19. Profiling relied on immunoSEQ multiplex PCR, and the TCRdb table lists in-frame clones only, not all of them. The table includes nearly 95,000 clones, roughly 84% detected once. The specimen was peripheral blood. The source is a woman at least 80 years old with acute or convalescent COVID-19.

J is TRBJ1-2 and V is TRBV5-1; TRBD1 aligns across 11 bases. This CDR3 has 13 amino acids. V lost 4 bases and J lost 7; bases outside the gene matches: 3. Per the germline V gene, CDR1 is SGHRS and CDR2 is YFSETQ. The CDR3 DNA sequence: TGCGCCAGCAGCCAAGGGACAGGGGGTGGCTACACCTTC. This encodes CASSQGTGGGYTF.

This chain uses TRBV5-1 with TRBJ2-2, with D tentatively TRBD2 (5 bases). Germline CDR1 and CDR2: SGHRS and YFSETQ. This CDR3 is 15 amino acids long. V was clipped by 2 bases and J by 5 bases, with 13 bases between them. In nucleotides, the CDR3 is TGCGCCAGCAGCTTTGGCGTGCCGGGGACCGGGGAGCTGTTTTTT. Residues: CASSFGVPGTGELFF.

The CDR3 nucleotides read TGTGCCAGCAGCCTGGGACAGAACGCAGATACGCAGTATTTT. Amino acid sequence: CASSLGQNADTQYF. This chain links TRBV11-3 with TRBJ2-3; 7 bases align to TRBD1. Per the germline V gene, CDR1 is SGHNT and CDR2 is YENEEA. Unmatched junction bases numbered 6, after V lost 5 bases and J lost 4 bases. The CDR3 sequence is 14 residues long.

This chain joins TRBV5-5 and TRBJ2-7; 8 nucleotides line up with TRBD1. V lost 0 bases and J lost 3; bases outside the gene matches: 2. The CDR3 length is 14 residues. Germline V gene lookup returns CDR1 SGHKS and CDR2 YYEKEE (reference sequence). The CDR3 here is CASSLETGGYEQYF. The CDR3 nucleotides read TGTGCCAGCAGCTTGGAAACAGGGGGCTACGAGCAGTACTTC. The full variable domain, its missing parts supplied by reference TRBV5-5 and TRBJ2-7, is DAGVTQSPTHLIKTRGQQVTLRCSPISGHKSVSWYQQVLGQGPQFIFQYYEKEERGRGNFPDRFSARQFPNYSSELNVNALLLGDSALYLCASSLETGGYEQYFGPGTRLTVT.

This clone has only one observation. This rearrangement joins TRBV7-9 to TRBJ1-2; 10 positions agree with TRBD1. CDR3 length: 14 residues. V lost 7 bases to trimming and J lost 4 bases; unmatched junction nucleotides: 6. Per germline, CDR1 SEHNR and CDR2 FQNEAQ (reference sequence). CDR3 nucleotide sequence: TGTGCCAGCACTGGGGACAGGGGCGCCTATGGCTACACCTTC. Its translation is CASTGDRGAYGYTF.